This T cell receptor beta chain was captured by sequencing in a study of T cells in Graves' hyperthyroidism and ophthalmopathy. A note on this clonotype: Its target is unknown.

Notes on the study in general: In blood, most of the thyroid clonotypes expanded above 0.001 were also present. A 13 V-J model separated ophthalmopathy from stable hyperthyroidism. It was a median approximately six months before onset that the model predicted ophthalmopathy.

The source material, RNA transcripts, was used to amplify TCR beta CDR3 regions. First-round RT-PCR targeting the TCR CDR3 was performed with the HTBI primer set. One entry per CDR3 protein results from TCRdb running MiXCR on the multiplex PCR reads. Of 750,000 to 900,000 distinct CDR3 sequences listed, 38% are singletons. No ophthalmopathy progression within 18 months constituted stable Graves' hyperthyroidism. The CDR3 covers 13 residues. Germline V gene sequence: CDR1 SGHTA, CDR2 FQGTGA. Trimming took 5 bases from V and 5 from J, leaving 13 bases between them. This rearrangement joins TRBV7-3 to TRBJ2-7, with a possible D match to TRBD2 (6 bases). The sample consisted of blood. The sequence derives from a man aged 18 to 29 with Graves' hyperthyroidism. The CDR3 region is CASSPGTVDEQYF. For the CDR3, the DNA is TGTGCCAGCAGCCCCGGGACTGTAGACGAGCAGTACTTC.